This TCR beta chain was identified during a study of cytomegalovirus exposure and HLA in healthy donors (dated by TCRdb to the late 2010s). Regarding the research as a whole: In an earlier analysis of under 750 of the donors, 276 Gb of sequence data and 90 million to 120 million unique TCR beta sequences from roughly 190 million T cells were reported. Five DR-DQ haplotypes were handled as single units for association and clustering because linkage in the cohort was strong. Every repertoire in the discovery cohort had been generated on one and the same sequencing platform. HLA typing covered class I and class II loci at four-digit resolution. An earlier analysis of nearly 600 of the donors applied high-throughput TCR beta sequencing to assess whether each TCR beta V gene segment acted as functional or pseudogenic. In the later analysis, no new phenotypic data were used to find candidate immune exposures; instead, reliance was placed on TCR beta sequences and their occurrence across donors. In a later analysis, previously published TCR beta repertoires from several hundred donors were re-analyzed and high-resolution HLA genotyping was added so that TCR occurrence patterns could be studied. The genetic ancestry cluster associated with self-reported Caucasian donors included over 80% of the 398 genotyped donors. The study was designed to test whether signatures of past pathogen exposure could be identified by cataloging public T cell receptors. Besides the first cohort of approximately 710 subjects, a separate validation cohort made up of 120 different subjects was used. Donor age, sex, ethnicity and CMV serostatus were compiled alongside the repertoire data. High-throughput TCR immunosequencing, statistical association of individual TCRs with disease status, and machine learning were combined to predict cytomegalovirus infection status. A later genetic analysis took genome-wide SNP genotypes for about three fifths of the 666 donors and used that subset as a discovery cohort. Roughly 310 gigabases of sequencing data and approximately 85 million unique TCR sequences were included in an early release covering under 650 HLA-typed donors. The T cell repertoires of 670 or so subjects were profiled by immunosequencing and related to cytomegalovirus serostatus. Among roughly 400 genotyped donors of the cohort, an average of around 220,000 unique TCR beta nucleotide sequences was sequenced per donor, of which approximately 19% were non-productive. The number of donors typed differed by locus, with 629-630 for A, B, C, DRB1 and DQB1, around 560 for DQA1, about 610 for DPA1, and roughly 450 for DPB1. The investigation overall reported the following: Several of the top co-occurrence clusters appeared to be linked to parvovirus B19, influenza, CMV and Epstein-Barr virus, according to a later analysis. When HLA alleles, especially DR and DQ, strongly co-occurred, TCR associations were difficult to assign to individual alleles. In a later genetic analysis, a missense DCLRE1C variant was associated with V-gene and J-gene trimming of TCR beta chains, and the association was replicated in an independent cohort. Three of the identified cytomegalovirus-associated TCR beta chains were confirmed in vitro to be specific for cytomegalovirus antigens. CMV serostatus was the only immune exposure information available for the cohort. Compared with the approximately 700-donor mean, donors in an Asian-associated ancestry cluster had fewer N-insertions in productive TCRs, according to a later genetic analysis. In an earlier analysis of more than 450 of the donors, most TCR beta V segments were observed in productive rearrangements about 87% or about 30% of the time, broadly matching IMGT annotations. In a later analysis, most CMV-associated TCR beta chains were found to appear HLA-restricted, with HLA associations seemingly driven largely by CMV exposure. Specific HLA alleles were associated with 15,000 to 20,000 TCR beta sequences at a false discovery rate of 0.05 in a later analysis. In a later analysis, the rate of TCR association differed among HLA loci, with DRB1 alleles having the most associated TCRs and HLA-C alleles having the fewest. The authors suggested that the approach could potentially be generalized to other disease states and immunological phenotypes. Sequencing depth was assumed to be roughly uniform across donors in the presence/absence analyses, though that assumption may not hold. Most TCR sequences were seen in very few donors, while some public TCRs were found in many individuals. Because some donors lacked HLA typing at each locus, the association tests relied only on the typed subset. Linkage disequilibrium might explain the correlated functional status among segregating V segments, but an unknown experimental factor could not be ruled out. The earlier analysis of some 540 of the donors excluded fewer than 20 rarely observed V segments, including chromosome 9 orphons, because counts were too low. The sequencing pipeline was judged likely to have produced a cluster of highly shared sequence variants as a technical artifact. The cohort was sequenced for TCR beta chains only, and without alpha or paired-chain data the features that could be detected were limited. A total of 150 to 200 TCR beta chains were listed by the study as associated with cytomegalovirus. Because the 87-base-pair reads could not distinguish some IMGT-functional V segments, including TRBV6-2 and TRBV6-3, those segments were excluded. A further reported finding was that TCR beta sequences accurately predicted the HLA-A and HLA-B alleles for most subjects in the first cohort. In a later analysis, HLA-associated TCR beta chains showed more clonal expansion and lower generation probabilities than non-associated chains that were equally common. In both the original and validation cohorts, the classifier was reported to diagnose cytomegalovirus status with high specificity and sensitivity.

Measured from the cysteine to the phenylalanine, the CDR3 is 17 residues long. Only the CDR3 DNA stays, 51 bases, in frame from base 1. The germline V gene gives CDR1 as SGHVS and CDR2 as FNYEAQ. For this chain, trimming is 3 bases at the V end and 6 bases at the J end, and the number of junction bases without a gene match is 12. For this clone: Which antigen it targets is not known. Base qualities are not provided; no much larger clone lies one nucleotide away.

The method was the immunoSEQ multiplex PCR assay. The multiplex PCR relied on a mix of 60 forward primers for TCR Vbeta segments and 13 reverse primers for TCR Jbeta segments. The CDR3 region of rearranged TCR beta genes was amplified from genomic DNA by a multiplex PCR assay. The amplified TCR beta libraries were sequenced on the Illumina HiSeq System as 87-base-pair reads. For the original study's pipeline: A later analysis tallied tens of millions of unique TCR beta chains across the approximately 670 repertoires, and some 12 million of those chains were shared by two or more donors. Raw reads were error-corrected and collapsed into unique sequences with a nearest-neighbor algorithm that merged closely related sequences to remove PCR and sequencing errors. Alignment of CDR3 sequences to IMGT reference sequences was used to assign V, D and J gene segments. For a sequence to be retained, a match of at least six nucleotides was required to both a V gene segment and a J gene segment. A rearrangement was called productive if the CDR3 had no stop codons and remained in frame with V and J, and every other rearrangement was called non-productive. Following IMGT convention, CDR3 was defined as the stretch from the second conserved V-encoded cysteine up to the conserved J-encoded phenylalanine. The earlier analysis of about 640 of the donors excluded any sequence lacking an unambiguous match to a single V gene segment. In an earlier analysis of several hundred of the donors, V segments were called functional above 56.7% productive rearrangements and were called segregating when the between-donor standard deviation exceeded 5%. A statistical classification framework was developed to diagnose cytomegalovirus status using the catalog of TCR beta chain sequences. A later analysis assigned V and J genes by comparing TCR nucleotide sequences with IMGT/GENE-DB human TR gene sequences. In a later analysis, CDR3 sequences and most-parsimonious VDJ recombination scenarios were assigned using the TCRdist pipeline. A later analysis defined each TCR beta chain by its CDR3 amino acid sequence plus V-gene family, and excluded reads lacking a unique V-gene family. As a way to deal with suspected cross-contamination and a sequencing artifact, a later analysis dropped 450 to 700 nucleotide sequences that were highly shared and had low generation probability. In a later analysis, a clonal expansion index for each public chain was calculated from normalized within-repertoire ranks of inferred template counts. Generation probabilities in a later analysis came from a VDJ recombination model fitted to out-of-frame rearrangements, and those results were checked against IGoR. A later analysis scored TCR-TCR, TCR-HLA and TCR-CMV co-occurrence with hypergeometric tests, applying a repertoire-size bias correction to TCR pairs. In a later analysis, false discovery rates were estimated by permuting HLA or CMV assignments 20 times. In a later analysis, co-occurring TCRs were grouped with DBSCAN, and TCRdist sequence similarity was added when clustering was performed within HLA-allele-positive subsets. Repertoires with fewer than 30,000 or more than 120,000 public chains were left out of co-occurrence clustering, as were roughly five repertoires with anomalous nucleotide sharing. The immuneACCESS repertoire file appears here via TCRdb, limited to in-frame rearrangements. These files lack a portion of the clones; in checked studies, under half of the deficit traces to unresolved V genes, and the cause of the others is not known. The V and J calls and clone size come from that table; D and trimming were worked out from the DNA. The sample records some 90,000 clones, approximately 79% of which are singletons. Approximately 6.5% of the sample is taken by the ten largest.

The cohort comprised fewer than 700 healthy bone marrow donors. At the time of sampling, every cohort member was nominally healthy, though immune exposures that went unrecorded were likely present. The donor tested CMV seronegative and was one of the 352 seronegative cohort members. A peripheral blood sample was provided by each donor, and peripheral blood mononuclear cells were used for TCR beta sequencing. Genomic DNA extraction from the blood cell samples was performed with the Qiagen DNeasy Blood Extraction Kit. The sequence joins TRBV7-6 to TRBJ2-1; 9 nucleotides in the junction match TRBD2. The TCR originated in a female donor in good health and CMV-seronegative. The sequenced material came from PBMCs. The encoded CDR3 is CASSLSNAGGKFNEQFF. The bases read TGTGCCAGCAGCTTGTCAAACGCGGGGGGGAAATTCAATGAGCAGTTCTTC.